This TCR beta chain was captured in a study of OX40 agonist ivuxolimab in advanced cancers. Study-level background: Ivuxolimab, which targeted the costimulatory receptor OX40 (CD134), was an agonistic, fully human IgG2 monoclonal antibody. Intravenous ivuxolimab was administered to patients every 2 weeks at six dose levels: 0.01, 0.1, 0.3, 1.5, 3 and 10 mg/kg. Among the approximately 50 dose-escalation patients, approximately 20 had hepatocellular carcinoma, about 15 melanoma, 9 renal cell carcinoma and 9 head and neck cancer. In the dose-escalation cohort, around four fifths of patients were male, and the mean age was around 60 years with a range of roughly 20 to 80. Patients were allowed to have had prior anti-PD-1, anti-PD-L1 or anti-CTLA-4 therapy, and approximately 40% of the dose-escalation patients had been treated with checkpoint inhibitors. Partial responses occurred in three dose-escalation patients: two with cutaneous melanoma and one with hepatocellular carcinoma. Peripheral TCRbeta sequencing was intended to test whether TCR sequence diversity was altered and clonal T-cell expansion was caused by ivuxolimab. The paper describes the monotherapy dose-escalation part (N of about 50 patients) of the phase I trial of ivuxolimab.

From the cysteine through the phenylalanine, the CDR3 covers 16 amino acids. Only the CDR3 DNA is retained, 48 bases long and in frame from the first base. The germline V gene (reference sequence) specifies LNHNV as CDR1 and YYDKDF as CDR2. The V and J ends are trimmed by 4 bases and 5 bases, leaving 20 bases between them. Genomic DNA was extracted from sorted cells for sequencing of the TCRbeta CDR3 region. TCRbeta CDR3 regions were sequenced using the immunoSEQ Assay. TCRdb re-hosts the immuneACCESS table, in-frame sequences only. Its copies lack some clones; in the studies checked, an unresolved V gene accounts for under half of them, and the cause for the rest is not known. The sample table shows more than 65,000 clones, and more than 65% are seen once. The ten top clones hold 0.9% to 1.4% of the sample. The trial excluded patients who had a history of autoimmune disease or were on systemic immunosuppression. Peripheral blood for TCR sequencing was drawn from every dose cohort at baseline, at cycle 4 day 1 and at cycle 7 day 1. Samples were obtained from an open-label, multicenter, first-in-human phase I dose-escalation trial of ivuxolimab. Adults with locally advanced or metastatic melanoma, renal cell, hepatocellular, or head and neck squamous cell carcinoma were enrolled in the trial. Before TCR sequencing, CD4+ and CD8+ T cells were separately sorted from peripheral blood.

Results the study describes overall, beyond this receptor: After ivuxolimab, more expanded clones were found on average in CD8+ T cells than in CD4+ T cells. Antigen specificity was not determined for the clonally expanded peripheral T cells. Low levels of normalized T-cell clonal expansion were also seen in some nonresponding patients. In partial responders in the 0.1-3.0 mg/kg groups, normalized peripheral clonal expansion was found to be among the lowest, especially among CD8+ T cells. At doses of 0.1 to 3.0 mg/kg, clonal expansion of both CD4+ and CD8+ blood T cells was observed from baseline to week 6.

About this clone: Its binding antigen is unknown. It has no much larger one-base neighbor in the sample; base qualities were not kept.

This clonotype was sampled from an adult with an advanced solid tumor such as melanoma, head and neck, liver or kidney cancer. The chain links TRBV15 with TRBJ2-5; the D gene is perhaps TRBD1 or TRBD2, each of them matching over 6 bases. Sequencing used CD4+ or CD8+ T cells sorted from blood, obtained in a trial of the OX40 agonist ivuxolimab. The CDR3 amino acid sequence is: CATSMTPRGARETQYF. The DNA is TGTGCCACCAGCATGACCCCAAGGGGGGCGCGCGAGACCCAGTACTTC.